Below, 31 T cell receptor beta chains from the same sample are listed, as sequenced in a study of T cells in Graves' hyperthyroidism and ophthalmopathy. Amplified TCR beta CDR3 regions derived from RNA transcripts. A set of HTBI primers served as the primers for a first-round RT-PCR of the TCR CDR3. In TCRdb, the multiplex PCR reads were re-called with MiXCR into one record per CDR3 protein. The sample consists of approximately 380,000 distinct CDR3 sequences, 18% of them appearing once. The sample taken for sequencing was blood. The receptors were gathered from a man between 18 and 35 years old with Graves' ophthalmopathy.

In this sample, this clonotype turned up many times. This chain links TRBV3-1 with TRBJ1-5; the match to TRBD1 covers 7 bases. V was pared by 1 base and J by 5 bases, with 5 bases of the junction left unmatched. CDR3 length: 15 residues. Per germline, CDR1 LGHDT and CDR2 YNNKEL (reference sequence). Here the CDR3 DNA reads TGTGCCAGCAGCCAAGTCCCAGGGGGTGATCAGCCCCAGCATTTT. Its protein is CASSQVPGGDQPQHF.

The CDR3 bases are TGTGCCAGCAGTTACTTGACTAGCGGGGGGGCCGAGCAGTTCTTC. It codes for CASSYLTSGGAEQFF. This rearrangement joins TRBV6-2 or TRBV6-3 to TRBJ2-1; 14 positions agree with TRBD2. J lost 10 bases, V lost 1 base, and 3 bases had no gene match. CDR1 MNHEY and CDR2 SVGEGT come from the germline V gene. This CDR3 comprises 15 residues.

The chain carries TRBV9 and TRBJ1-1, with D possibly TRBD1 on 5 matching bases. Looked up from germline, CDR1 is SGDLS and CDR2 is YYNGEE. V was shortened by 3 bases and J by 1 base, with 13 bases between the two germline ends. The CDR3 runs 15 residues. CDR3 DNA sequence: TGTGCCAGCAGCGCTGACAGTTACGGGAACACTGAAGCTTTCTTT. Translated, it gives CASSADSYGNTEAFF.

This clonotype has a count of ten or more. The V call is TRBV5-8, the J call TRBJ1-1; D ambiguous. Trimming took off 4 bases at V and 2 bases at J, with 12 bases between the two ends. This CDR3 contains 14 residues. Germline V gene sequence: CDR1 SGHTS, CDR2 YDEGEE. CDR3 sequence (DNA): TGTGCCAGCAGCCGGCAACGGATAAACACTGAAGCTTTCTTT. It yields the protein CASSRQRINTEAFF.

About this clonotype itself: A much larger clonotype is one base distant, so this may be a read error. The chain employs TRBV7-3 and TRBJ1-1, with unresolved D. This CDR3 is 12 amino acids long. Germline loops: CDR1 SGHTA, CDR2 FQGTGA. V lost 4 bases to trimming and J lost 7 bases, with 10 bases between them. CDR3 sequence reads: CASSSYSGEAFF. CDR3 bases: TGTGCCAGCAGCTCGTACAGCGGTGAAGCTTTCTTT.

This clonotype was recorded at least ten times. The chain couples TRBV20-1 to TRBJ1-4, with 8 bases identical to TRBD1. Trimming cost V 3 bases and J 5 bases; bases outside gene matches: 2. Germline CDR1 DFQATT, CDR2 SNEGSKA (reference sequence). The CDR3 runs 13 residues. DNA for the CDR3: TGCAGTGCTAGTAGACAGGGGAATGAAAAACTGTTTTTT. Residues: CSASRQGNEKLFF.

This chain uses TRBV6-2 or TRBV6-3 with TRBJ1-1, with 11 bases lining up with TRBD1. CDR1 MNHEY and CDR2 SVGEGT come from the germline V gene. The V gene end was trimmed by 2 bases and the J gene end by 3 bases; junction bases not matched to a gene: 14. This CDR3 has 19 amino acids. CDR3 amino acids: CASSYPGTGGGDEYTEAFF. As DNA, the CDR3 is TGTGCCAGCAGTTACCCCGGGACAGGGGGGGGAGACGAGTACACTGAAGCTTTCTTT.

This clonotype was observed many times. The chain carries TRBV28 and TRBJ2-5; the D gene is possibly TRBD2 (7 bases). V was cut by 5 bases and J by 5 bases, with 18 bases left in between. Germline V gene lookup returns CDR1 MDHEN and CDR2 SYDVKM. This CDR3 has 15 residues. CDR3 sequence reads: CASSGGAQGVETQYF. CDR3 bases: TGTGCCAGCAGTGGGGGGGCTCAGGGTGTGGAGACCCAGTACTTC.

This clonotype has only a few counts. The V and J genes are TRBV5-1 and TRBJ1-1; TRBD1 is a possible D gene (6 bases). The V gene's germline CDR1 is SGHRS and CDR2 YFSETQ. The length of the CDR3 is 16 residues. The V end was cut by 3 bases, the J end by 5 bases, with 20 bases between. In nucleotides, the CDR3 is TGCGCCAGCAGCTGGAGCAGGGGCGGGGGTGGGACTGAAGCTTTCTTT. Protein: CASSWSRGGGGTEAFF.

The chain is built from TRBV28 and TRBJ1-2; 11 bases are a match to TRBD1. CDR3 length equals 16 residues. Losses at the gene ends were 4 bases for V and 4 bases for J; bases not matched to a gene: 8. Looked up from germline, CDR1 is MDHEN and CDR2 is SYDVKM. CDR3 sequence: CASSSQGQGAVYGYTF. CDR3 in DNA: TGTGCCAGCAGTTCCCAAGGACAGGGGGCTGTCTATGGCTACACCTTC.

This clonotype was recorded many times. The rearrangement joins TRBV14 to TRBJ2-2; TRBD1 or TRBD2 may be the D gene (5 bases each). With 0 bases removed from V and 7 bases from J, the gap between germline ends came to 15 bases. Germline V gene sequence: CDR1 SGHDN, CDR2 FVKESK. This CDR3 is 16 amino acids long. CDR3 sequence (DNA): TGTGCCAGCAGCCAAGAACGGGGACGCCTGGACGGGGAGCTGTTTTTT. The encoded protein is CASSQERGRLDGELFF.

The sample holds many counts of this clonotype. The gene calls are TRBV5-8 and TRBJ2-3; the D gene could be TRBD1 or TRBD2 (5 bases each). This CDR3 is 16 amino acids long. The germline V gene has CDR1 SGHTS and CDR2 YDEGEE. Trimming cost V 4 bases and J 2 bases, with 17 bases left between them. The CDR3: CASSRNRDPLTDTQYF. The DNA of the CDR3 is TGTGCCAGCAGCCGCAACCGGGACCCACTCACAGATACGCAGTATTTT. The variable domain in full, completed from reference TRBV5-8 and TRBJ2-3, reads EAGVTQSPTHLIKTRGQQATLRCSPISGHTSVYWYQQALGLGLQFLLWYDEGEERNRGNFPPRFSGRQFPNYSSELNVNALELEDSALYLCASSRNRDPLTDTQYFGPGTRLTVL.

This clonotype was recorded at least ten times. V is TRBV20-1 and J is TRBJ2-2; D remains unclear. This CDR3 region has 14 residues. V was clipped by 6 bases and J by 4 bases, with 15 bases between them. The germline V gene has CDR1 DFQATT and CDR2 SNEGSKA (reference sequence). The CDR3 loop reads CSAPMGLGTGELFF. DNA for the CDR3: TGCAGTGCCCCGATGGGATTAGGCACCGGGGAGCTGTTTTTT.

V and J are TRBV6-2 or TRBV6-3 and TRBJ1-5; D is possibly TRBD1 (5 bases). Germline CDR1 reads MNHEY; CDR2 reads SVGEGT. The CDR3 is 14 residues long. The V gene lost 6 bases and the J gene lost 7 bases, with 16 bases spanning the gap. The CDR3 sequence is CASSTGGASQPQHF. CDR3 in DNA: TGTGCCAGCAGCACGGGCGGGGCCTCCCAGCCCCAGCATTTT.

The rearrangement joins TRBV20-1 to TRBJ2-1, with 14 bases aligning to TRBD2. The CDR3 length is 14 residues. Germline V CDR1 and CDR2: DFQATT, SNEGSKA (reference sequence). Trimming at V came to 4 bases and at J to 11 bases, leaving 7 bases not matched to a gene. This chain's CDR3 is CSATPGLAGEKQFF. CDR3 nucleotide sequence: TGCAGTGCTACTCCGGGACTAGCGGGGGAAAAGCAGTTCTTC.

Concerning this clonotype itself: This clone may be a read error of a much larger clone one base away. This chain links TRBV3-1 with TRBJ2-5; D remains unclear. There are 15 residues in the CDR3. The V end lost 1 base, the J end lost 5 bases, and 14 bases lay between the germline ends. The germline CDR1 and CDR2 sequences are LGHDT and YNNKEL (reference sequence). For the CDR3, the DNA is TGTGCCAGCAGCCAAGGTCCCGGAGCGAGGGAGACCCAGTACTTC. Translation gives CASSQGPGARETQYF.

This clonotype was observed at least ten times. V and J are TRBV6-1 and TRBJ1-1; TRBD1 might be the D (6 bases). The CDR3 is 13 residues long. V was trimmed by 7 bases and J by 8 bases, leaving 17 bases between them. Germline V gene lookup returns CDR1 MNHNS and CDR2 SASEGT. The CDR3 sequence: CASTFARGREAFF. The CDR3 DNA reads TGTGCCAGCACCTTCGCACGGGGGCGAGAAGCTTTCTTT.

This clonotype has just a few counts. The CDR3 DNA is TGTGCCAGTACCGCCACGGACAGGGAAGCCGACGAGCAGTACTTC. Its protein product is CASTATDREADEQYF. This chain uses TRBV19 with TRBJ2-7; TRBD1 matches 8 bases. CDR1 is LNHDA and CDR2 is SQIVND in the germline V gene (reference sequence). The CDR3 is 15 residues long. Germline trimming cut 7 bases from V and 5 bases from J; bases unmatched to any gene: 13.

This clonotype has a count of ten or more. The CDR3 DNA is TGTGCCAGCAGTGAACCGGCCAGGGGAGGCGAGCAGTACTTC. It specifies CASSEPARGGEQYF. This chain links TRBV6-1 with TRBJ2-7; tentatively, D is TRBD1 or TRBD2 (6 bases each). Trimming cost V 2 bases and J 6 bases, with 14 bases left between them. CDR3 length: 14 residues. CDR1 is MNHNS, CDR2 SASEGT, per germline.

Ten or more counts support this clonotype. The chain has TRBV5-1 and TRBJ2-1; D assignment may be TRBD1 or TRBD2 (6 bases each). The CDR3 runs 16 residues. CDR1 and CDR2 (germline): SGHRS, YFSETQ. Trimming pared 7 bases from V and 6 bases from J, leaving 23 bases between. In DNA, the CDR3 is TGCGCCAGCGACCCCCGTCCGGGGGCCCCATTCAATGAGCAGTTCTTC. Its translation is CASDPRPGAPFNEQFF.

This clonotype was recorded many times. The rearrangement joins TRBV28 to TRBJ2-7; 12 bases line up with TRBD1. V shed 6 bases, J shed 6 bases, and the junction held 18 bases outside the gene matches. This CDR3 has 18 amino acids. Germline loops: CDR1 MDHEN, CDR2 SYDVKM. This CDR3 reads CASRLGTLRDRGLREQYF. The DNA of the CDR3 is TGTGCCAGCAGGCTTGGGACCCTCCGGGACAGGGGGCTACGCGAGCAGTACTTC.

This clonotype was recorded at least ten times. The chain joins TRBV20-1 to TRBJ1-1, with D unresolved. This CDR3 has 13 residues. Germline V gene lookup returns CDR1 DFQATT and CDR2 SNEGSKA (reference sequence). Trimming left V 6 bases short and J 7 bases short, with 18 bases between. The CDR3 nucleotides are TGCAGTGCGCCGCCGGACGGAACCCGTGAAGCTTTCTTT. The encoded protein is CSAPPDGTREAFF.

This clonotype was picked up a small number of times. The chain carries TRBV7-3 and TRBJ1-1, with D hard to call. With 5 bases removed from V and 2 bases from J, the gap between germline ends came to 18 bases. CDR3 size: 16 residues. Germline values: CDR1 SGHTA, CDR2 FQGTGA. CDR3 loop: CASSLRSPGDNTEAFF. The CDR3 DNA sequence: TGTGCCAGCAGCCTCCGGTCTCCAGGCGATAACACTGAAGCTTTCTTT.

In its sample, this clonotype was seen many times. The CDR3, as DNA: TGCAGTGCTAGGGAGATGGGGGAGAACACTGAAGCTTTCTTT. It codes for CSAREMGENTEAFF. The chain uses TRBV20-1 and TRBJ1-1, with D possibly TRBD1 on 5 matching bases. Trimming stripped 3 bases from V and 1 base from J, with 12 bases between. Germline lookup yields CDR1 DFQATT and CDR2 SNEGSKA (reference sequence). The CDR3 sequence is 14 residues long.

At least ten counts were recorded for this clonotype. The rearrangement links TRBV20-1 to TRBJ2-4, with 12 bases aligning to TRBD1. CDR1 is DFQATT and CDR2 is SNEGSKA in the germline V gene (reference sequence). This CDR3 has 16 amino acids. V lost 6 bases and J lost 6; bases outside the gene matches: 12. CDR3 bases: TGCAGTGCAGTTGACCGGGACAGGGGGCTGAGAAACATTCAGTACTTC. Translating it yields CSAVDRDRGLRNIQYF.

The CDR3 reads CASNLRGTGSYEQYF. The CDR3 DNA is TGTGCCAGCAACCTCCGCGGGACAGGGTCCTACGAGCAGTACTTC. The chain is built from TRBV28 and TRBJ2-7; 9 positions match TRBD1. The CDR3 covers 15 residues. The ends lost 7 bases at V and 1 base at J; junction bases unmatched: 8. Germline loops: CDR1 MDHEN, CDR2 SYDVKM.

This chain uses TRBV28 with TRBJ1-5; D is unclear. The CDR3 is made up of 16 amino acids. V was pared by 5 bases and J by 4 bases, with 18 bases between. The germline gives CDR1 MDHEN, CDR2 SYDVKM. CDR3 sequence (DNA): TGTGCCAGCAGTCCACGGGGTGGATATTTGAATCAGCCCCAGCATTTT. Residues: CASSPRGGYLNQPQHF.

As concerns this clonotype: Given a much more abundant clone one base away, this may be a read error. The chain employs TRBV7-8 and TRBJ2-5; D perhaps matches TRBD1 (6 bases). CDR1 is SGHVS and CDR2 is FQNEAQ in the germline V gene. This CDR3 is built from 12 residues. Trimming removed 5 bases from V and 7 bases from J, with 11 bases in between. The CDR3: CASSTLRGTQYF. The CDR3 DNA is TGTGCCAGCAGCACGCTCAGGGGGACCCAGTACTTC.

This clonotype was seen many times. The chain employs TRBV28 and TRBJ1-2; D is unresolved. This CDR3 is 16 amino acids long. The ends were cut back, 5 bases at V and 0 bases at J, with 16 bases in the middle. CDR1 is MDHEN and CDR2 is SYDVKM in the germline V gene. The CDR3 DNA reads TGTGCCAGCAGTCCCTCGAGTGGACTCACTAACTATGGCTACACCTTC. Translating gives CASSPSSGLTNYGYTF.

The chain couples TRBV3-1 to TRBJ2-4; 8 bases are a match to TRBD2. Unmatched junction bases numbered 7, after V lost 0 bases and J lost 0 bases. CDR1 is LGHDT and CDR2 is YNNKEL in the germline V gene (reference sequence). This CDR3 is 18 amino acids long. Written as DNA, the CDR3 is TGTGCCAGCAGCCAAGATCGGGGGGGTAGCGCAGCCAAAAACATTCAGTACTTC. Its protein is CASSQDRGGSAAKNIQYF.

The table lists this clonotype with many counts. The V call is TRBV7-2, the J call TRBJ2-1, with TRBD2 as a possible D gene (7 bases). Between the trimmed V and J ends, which lost 4 bases and 4 bases, there was a span of 17 bases. Germline values: CDR1 SGHTA, CDR2 FQGNSA. The CDR3 loop spans 16 amino acids. CDR3 loop: CASSSLGRGAYNEQFF. CDR3 DNA sequence: TGTGCCAGCAGCTCCCTAGGACGGGGGGCTTACAATGAGCAGTTCTTC.